This TCR beta chain was documented in a study of blood T cell repertoires in COVID-19. Turning to the study itself: The study drew acute and convalescent COVID-19 samples from the United States, Italy and Spain. From T cells, B-cell-depleted T cells, or PBMCs came the material, which was cDNA or gDNA.

The CDR3 consists of 15 residues. Losses at the gene ends were 0 bases for V and 7 bases for J; bases not matched to a gene: 8. CDR1 is SGHRS, CDR2 YFSETQ, per germline. Under the authors' procedure: Reference gene primer amplification yielded estimated nucleated cell counts. Profiling relied on immunoSEQ multiplex PCR, and the TCRdb table lists in-frame clones only, not all of them. For V, J and clone size, that table is used; D and trimming come from the DNA. The sample includes some 260,000 clones, approximately 90% of them seen just once. The chain has TRBV5-1 and TRBJ1-2; 8 nucleotides agree with TRBD1. This TCR derives from a man aged 18 to 29 with active or convalescent COVID-19. Material: peripheral blood. CDR3 nucleotides: TGCGCCAGCAGCTTGGCCGAGGACAGGGATGCTGGCTACACCTTC. The encoded protein is CASSLAEDRDAGYTF.